Below are 9 T cell receptor beta chains sequenced from a single sample in a study of CD8 T cells in Susac syndrome. The RNA input was roughly 0.45 to 1 ug, and it was reverse transcribed with random hexamers. TCRdb re-called the immunoSEQ multiplex PCR reads through MiXCR, storing one row per CDR3 protein. The sample includes about 120,000 distinct CDR3 sequences, about 90% of them seen just once. Sequencing input: CD8+ T cells from PBMCs. All receptors come from a human donor in good health.

The chain carries TRBV7-2 and TRBJ2-7; no firm D call. V gave up 1 base and J gave up 1 base, with 11 bases separating them. This CDR3 is built from 15 residues. Looked up from germline, CDR1 is SGHTA and CDR2 is FQGNSA. The chain's CDR3 is CASSLEGTASYEQYF. CDR3 nucleotide sequence: TGTGCCAGCAGCTTAGAAGGCACTGCTTCCTACGAGCAGTACTTC.

The gene calls are TRBV20-1 and TRBJ1-1; no clear D gene. This CDR3 region has 13 residues. The germline V gene has CDR1 DFQATT and CDR2 SNEGSKA (reference sequence). V shed 0 bases and J shed 3 bases, with 8 bases lying between them. The CDR3 protein is CSAREDWDTEAFF. In nucleotides, the CDR3 is TGCAGTGCTAGAGAGGATTGGGACACTGAAGCTTTCTTT.

This clonotype has just one count. V usage is TRBV6-9 and J usage is TRBJ2-7; possible D gene TRBD1, 5 bases. V was clipped by 9 bases and J by 3 bases, with 18 bases between them. This CDR3 spans 14 amino acids. Looked up from germline, CDR1 is MNHGY and CDR2 is SVAAGI. The CDR3 here is CARGNPTDNYEQYF. Written as DNA, the CDR3 is TGTGCCAGGGGGAACCCGACGGACAACTACGAGCAGTACTTC.

This chain connects TRBV27 to TRBJ1-2; D is perhaps TRBD1 (5 bases). The CDR3 sequence is 12 residues long. In germline, CDR1 is MNHEY, CDR2 SMNVEV (reference sequence). Trimming removed 6 bases from V and 8 bases from J, with 13 bases in between. DNA for the CDR3: TGTGCCAGCAGAGGGAGGGGCTGGGGCTACACCTTC. Translating gives CASRGRGWGYTF.

In its sample, this clonotype was seen once. The V and J genes are TRBV4-2 and TRBJ2-1; TRBD1 aligns across 9 bases. The J segment lost 4 bases and the V segment lost 0 bases, leaving 7 bases of the junction unmatched. This CDR3 spans 17 amino acids. Germline CDR1 reads LGHNA; CDR2 reads YNFKEQ. This CDR3 is CASSQESTGGPYNEQFF. In DNA, the CDR3 is TGTGCCAGCAGCCAAGAATCGACAGGGGGTCCTTACAATGAGCAGTTCTTC.

The J gene is TRBJ2-2, the V gene TRBV25-1; 8 nucleotides align to TRBD1. The germline CDR1 and CDR2 sequences are MGHDK and SYGVNS. The V gene end was trimmed by 5 bases and the J gene end by 2 bases; junction bases not matched to a gene: 4. The CDR3 runs to 15 residues. Written as DNA, the CDR3 is TGTGCCAGCAGTTTCGGGACAGGAAACACCGGGGAGCTGTTTTTT. Translated, it gives CASSFGTGNTGELFF.

This clonotype was detected only once. The rearrangement links TRBV20-1 to TRBJ1-1; 9 bases agree with TRBD1. The CDR3 contains 15 residues. Losses at the gene ends were 6 bases for V and 3 bases for J; bases not matched to a gene: 11. Germline V gene data show CDR1 as DFQATT and CDR2 as SNEGSKA (reference sequence). The DNA for the CDR3 is TGCAGTGCCAGCCAAGGGACAGGGATTGACACTGAAGCTTTCTTT. This translates into CSASQGTGIDTEAFF.

The chain has TRBV5-5 and TRBJ1-5; no definite D call. The V gene lost 4 bases and the J gene lost 2 bases, with 13 bases spanning the gap. The CDR3 is 15 amino acids. Germline CDR1 reads SGHKS; CDR2 reads YYEKEE (reference sequence). This chain's CDR3 is CASSPTPMGNQPQHF. The CDR3 bases are TGTGCCAGCAGCCCGACACCGATGGGCAATCAGCCCCAGCATTTT.

V and J are TRBV5-4 and TRBJ2-1, with 7 positions matching TRBD2. The CDR3 has 16 amino acids. After removal of 4 bases from V and 8 bases from J, the junction contained 15 bases not matched to a gene. Germline CDR1 reads SGHNT; CDR2 reads YYREEE (reference sequence). The CDR3 bases are TGTGCCAGCAGCCCAACCCCGTGGGCGGGAGCCCATGAGCAGTTCTTC. Its protein is CASSPTPWAGAHEQFF.